Listed below are T cell receptor beta chains from one sample, sequenced in a study of blood T cell repertoires in COVID-19. Sequencing was performed with immunoSEQ multiplex PCR; in TCRdb, only in-frame clones are kept and a portion is missing. The table shows around 220,000 clones, with just over 90% occurring only once. Sequencing was carried out using PBMCs or T cells enriched from blood (not recorded which). The receptors here all came from a woman aged 18-29 years who had recovered from COVID-19. Both conserved end residues are trimmed from each CDR3.

V: TRBV7-9
J: TRBJ1-2
CDR3: ASSLGNRKYT

V: TRBV2
J: TRBJ2-3
CDR3: ASSGRDADTQY

V: TRBV9
J: TRBJ2-1
CDR3: ASSLELADEGNEQF

V: TRBV27
J: TRBJ1-1
CDR3: ASSLQGTGTEAF

V: TRBV7-3
J: TRBJ1-6
CDR3: ASSLLVNDSPLH

V: TRBV15
J: TRBJ1-1
CDR3: ATSRGTGLLNTEAF

V: TRBV28
J: TRBJ2-3
CDR3: ASTTSGSTDTQY

V: TRBV27
J: TRBJ1-2
CDR3: ASSSQTTGLYGYT

V: TRBV3-1/TRBV3-2
J: TRBJ1-6
CDR3: ASSQGAYSLGSPLH

V: TRBV10-2
J: TRBJ2-5
CDR3: ASSEGGETQY

V: TRBV11-2
J: TRBJ1-6
CDR3: ASSLRQGAFSPLH

V: TRBV7-8
J: TRBJ1-1
CDR3: ASSLGRNTEAF

V: TRBV4-3
J: TRBJ1-3
CDR3: ASSQSGADSGNTIY

V: TRBV20-1
J: TRBJ1-1
CDR3: SASGVGGDLMNTEAF

V: TRBV5-1
J: TRBJ1-2
CDR3: ASSLAGTGDGYT

V: TRBV15
J: TRBJ1-2
CDR3: ATSRDRSGGERYT

V: TRBV5-1
J: TRBJ1-1
CDR3: ASRTEMNTEAF

V: TRBV11-3
J: TRBJ2-7
CDR3: ASSLIRGDEQY

V: TRBV20-1
J: TRBJ1-2
CDR3: SASIRGQYGYT

V: TRBV29-1
J: TRBJ2-1
CDR3: SVKGPAQKSSYNEQF

V: TRBV11-2
J: TRBJ2-1
CDR3: ASSTIVEEQF

V: TRBV5-1
J: TRBJ1-6
CDR3: ASSLEPGDNSPLH

V: TRBV28
J: TRBJ2-5
CDR3: ASSPMGGQETQY

V: TRBV11-3
J: TRBJ2-1
CDR3: ASSSPTSGGTAYNEQF

V: TRBV6-5
J: TRBJ1-1
CDR3: ASRTTGVNTEAF

V: TRBV6-6
J: TRBJ2-1
CDR3: ASSYARYEQF

V: TRBV4-1
J: TRBJ1-2
CDR3: ASSPRDRGNYGYT

V: TRBV3-1/TRBV3-2
J: TRBJ1-2
CDR3: ASSQGQGRLYGYT